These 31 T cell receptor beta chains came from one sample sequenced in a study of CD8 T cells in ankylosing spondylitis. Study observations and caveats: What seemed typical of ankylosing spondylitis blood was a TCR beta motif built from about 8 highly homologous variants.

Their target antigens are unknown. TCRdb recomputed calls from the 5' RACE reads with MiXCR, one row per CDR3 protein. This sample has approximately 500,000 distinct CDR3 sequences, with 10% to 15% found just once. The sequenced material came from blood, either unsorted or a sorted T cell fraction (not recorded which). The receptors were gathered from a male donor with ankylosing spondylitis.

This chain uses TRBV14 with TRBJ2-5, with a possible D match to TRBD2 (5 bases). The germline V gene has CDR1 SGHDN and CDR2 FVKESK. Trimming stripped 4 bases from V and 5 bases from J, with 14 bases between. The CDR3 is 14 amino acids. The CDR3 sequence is CASSPWTGSETQYF. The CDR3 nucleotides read TGTGCCAGCAGCCCCTGGACGGGATCGGAGACCCAGTACTTC.

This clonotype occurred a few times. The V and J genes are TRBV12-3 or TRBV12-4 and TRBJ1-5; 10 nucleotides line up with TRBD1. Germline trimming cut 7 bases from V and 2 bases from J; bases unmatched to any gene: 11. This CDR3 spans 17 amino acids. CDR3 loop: CASTRGTGTGGNQPQHF. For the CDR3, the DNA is TGTGCCAGCACCCGAGGGACCGGGACAGGGGGCAATCAGCCCCAGCATTTT.

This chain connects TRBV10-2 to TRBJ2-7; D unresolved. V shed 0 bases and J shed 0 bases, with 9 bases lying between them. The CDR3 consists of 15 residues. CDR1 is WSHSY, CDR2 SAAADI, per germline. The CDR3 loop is CASSESISSSYEQYV. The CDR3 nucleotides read TGCGCCAGCAGTGAGTCCATAAGTAGCTCCTACGAGCAGTACGTC.

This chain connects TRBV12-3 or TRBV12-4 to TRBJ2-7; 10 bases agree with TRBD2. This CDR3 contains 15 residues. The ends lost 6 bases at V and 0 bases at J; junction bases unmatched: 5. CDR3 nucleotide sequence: TGTGCCAGCAGAAGAGAGCGGGAGGGCTCCTACGAGCAGTACTTC. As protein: CASRREREGSYEQYF.

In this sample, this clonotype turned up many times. CDR3 sequence: CASSPERSGGAYNEQFF. As DNA, the CDR3 is TGTGCCAGCAGTCCGGAGAGGTCAGGGGGCGCCTACAATGAGCAGTTCTTC. The V gene is TRBV12-3 or TRBV12-4, the J gene TRBJ2-1, with 8 bases matching TRBD1. Trimming cost V 5 bases and J 2 bases; bases outside gene matches: 11. This CDR3 is built from 17 residues.

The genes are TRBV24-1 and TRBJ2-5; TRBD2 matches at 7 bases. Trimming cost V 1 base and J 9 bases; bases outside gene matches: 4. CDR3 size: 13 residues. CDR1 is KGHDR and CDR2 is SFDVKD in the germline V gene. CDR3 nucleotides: TGTGCCACCAGTGATTTATCCGGGGGGTCCCAGTACTTC. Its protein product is CATSDLSGGSQYF.

The CDR3: CASSPPIQGAYNEQFF. In DNA, the CDR3 is TGTGCCAGCTCACCACCGATACAGGGGGCTTACAATGAGCAGTTCTTC. This chain joins TRBV18 and TRBJ2-1; TRBD1 aligns across 9 bases. The CDR3 consists of 16 residues. Trimming at V came to 0 bases and at J to 4 bases, leaving 4 bases not matched to a gene. The germline V gene has CDR1 KGHSH and CDR2 LQKENI. Looking up the rest from reference TRBV18 and TRBJ2-1 gives the full variable domain: NAGVMQNPRHLVRRRGQEARLRCSPMKGHSHVYWYRQLPEEGLKFMVYLQKENIIDESGMPKERFSAEFPKEGPSILRIQQVVRGDSAAYFCASSPPIQGAYNEQFFGPGTRLTVL.

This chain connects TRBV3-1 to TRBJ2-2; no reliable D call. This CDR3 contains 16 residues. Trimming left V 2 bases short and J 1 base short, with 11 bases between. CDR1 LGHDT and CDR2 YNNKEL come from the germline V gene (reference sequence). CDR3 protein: CASSQYYRLNTGELFF. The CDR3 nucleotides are TGTGCCAGCAGCCAATATTACAGATTGAACACCGGGGAGCTGTTTTTT.

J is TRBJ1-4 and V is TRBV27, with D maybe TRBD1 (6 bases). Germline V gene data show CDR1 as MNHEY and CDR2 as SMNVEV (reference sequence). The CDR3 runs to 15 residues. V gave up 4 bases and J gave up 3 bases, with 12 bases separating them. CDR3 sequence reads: CASSSPGTPNEKLFF. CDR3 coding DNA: TGTGCCAGCAGTTCCCCAGGGACACCTAATGAAAAACTGTTTTTT.

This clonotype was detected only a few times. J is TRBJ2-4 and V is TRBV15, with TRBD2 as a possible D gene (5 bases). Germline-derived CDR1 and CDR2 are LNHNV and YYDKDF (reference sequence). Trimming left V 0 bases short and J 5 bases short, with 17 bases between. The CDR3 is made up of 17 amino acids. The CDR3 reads CATSRDPPGGGENIQYF. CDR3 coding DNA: TGTGCCACCAGCAGAGACCCTCCGGGCGGAGGCGAAAACATTCAGTACTTC. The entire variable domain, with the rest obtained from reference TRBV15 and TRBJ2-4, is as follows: DAMVIQNPRYQVTQFGKPVTLSCSQTLNHNVMYWYQQKSSQAPKLLFHYYDKDFNNEADTPDNFQSRRPNTSFCFLDIRSPGLGDTAMYLCATSRDPPGGGENIQYFGAGTRLSVL.

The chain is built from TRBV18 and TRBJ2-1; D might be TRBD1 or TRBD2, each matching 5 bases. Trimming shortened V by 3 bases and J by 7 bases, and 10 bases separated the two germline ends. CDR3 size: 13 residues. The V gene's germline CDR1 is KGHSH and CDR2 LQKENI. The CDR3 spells CASSPEGINEQFF. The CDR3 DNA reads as TGTGCCAGCTCACCCGAGGGGATAAATGAGCAGTTCTTC.

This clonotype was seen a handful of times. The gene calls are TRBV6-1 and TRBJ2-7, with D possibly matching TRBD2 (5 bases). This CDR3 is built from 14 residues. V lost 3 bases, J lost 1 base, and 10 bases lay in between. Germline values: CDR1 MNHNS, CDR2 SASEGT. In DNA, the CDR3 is TGTGCCAGCAGTGACCAGACGGGGTCCTACGAGCAGTACGTC. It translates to CASSDQTGSYEQYV.

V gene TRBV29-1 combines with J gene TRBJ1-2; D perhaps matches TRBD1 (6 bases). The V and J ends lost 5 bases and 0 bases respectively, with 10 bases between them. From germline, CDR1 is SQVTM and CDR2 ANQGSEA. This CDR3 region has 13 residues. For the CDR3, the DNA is TGCAGCGTTTCAGGGGTATCTAACTATGGCTACACCTTC. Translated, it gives CSVSGVSNYGYTF.

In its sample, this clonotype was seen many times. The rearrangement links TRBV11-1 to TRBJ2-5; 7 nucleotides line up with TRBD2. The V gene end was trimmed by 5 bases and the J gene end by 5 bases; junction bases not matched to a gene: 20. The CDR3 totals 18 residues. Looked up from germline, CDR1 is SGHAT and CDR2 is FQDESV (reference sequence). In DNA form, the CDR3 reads TGTGCCAGCAGCAACCCCCGAGGGATTGGCGGGAGCGGTGAGACCCAGTACTTC. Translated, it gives CASSNPRGIGGSGETQYF. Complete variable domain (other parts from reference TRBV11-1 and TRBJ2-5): EAEVAQSPRYKITEKSQAVAFWCDPISGHATLYWYRQILGQGPELLVQFQDESVVDDSQLPKDRFSAERLKGVDSTLKIQPAELGDSAMYLCASSNPRGIGGSGETQYFGPGTRLLVL.

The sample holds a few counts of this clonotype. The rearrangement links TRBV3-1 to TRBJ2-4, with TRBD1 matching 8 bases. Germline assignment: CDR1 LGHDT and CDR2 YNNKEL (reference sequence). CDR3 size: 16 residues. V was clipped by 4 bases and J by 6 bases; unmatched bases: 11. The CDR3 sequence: CASSLRGQGARNIQYF. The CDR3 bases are TGTGCCAGCAGCCTCCGAGGGCAGGGGGCGAGAAACATTCAGTACTTC.

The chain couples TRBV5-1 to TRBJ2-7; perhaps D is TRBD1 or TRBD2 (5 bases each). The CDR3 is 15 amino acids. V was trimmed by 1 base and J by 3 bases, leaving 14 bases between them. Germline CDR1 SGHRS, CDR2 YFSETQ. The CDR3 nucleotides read TGCGCCAGCAGCTTGTCCGGGGACCCCTACTACGAGCAGTACGTC. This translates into CASSLSGDPYYEQYV.

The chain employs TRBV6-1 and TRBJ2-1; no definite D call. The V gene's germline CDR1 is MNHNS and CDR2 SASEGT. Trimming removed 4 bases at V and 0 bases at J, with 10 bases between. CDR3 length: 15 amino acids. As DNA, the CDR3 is TGTGCCAGCAGTGCGGTTGGAAGCTCCTACAATGAGCAGTTCTTC. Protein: CASSAVGSSYNEQFF.

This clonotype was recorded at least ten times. CDR3 bases: TGTGCCACCAGCAGAAACGAGTACACCGGGGAGCTGTTTTTT. The encoded protein is CATSRNEYTGELFF. V usage is TRBV15 and J usage is TRBJ2-2; no definite D call. The CDR3 loop spans 14 amino acids. Trimming took 2 bases from V and 3 from J, leaving 7 bases between them. CDR1 LNHNV and CDR2 YYDKDF come from the germline V gene (reference sequence). Full variable domain (remainder filled in from reference TRBV15 and TRBJ2-2): DAMVIQNPRYQVTQFGKPVTLSCSQTLNHNVMYWYQQKSSQAPKLLFHYYDKDFNNEADTPDNFQSRRPNTSFCFLDIRSPGLGDTAMYLCATSRNEYTGELFFGEGSRLTVL.

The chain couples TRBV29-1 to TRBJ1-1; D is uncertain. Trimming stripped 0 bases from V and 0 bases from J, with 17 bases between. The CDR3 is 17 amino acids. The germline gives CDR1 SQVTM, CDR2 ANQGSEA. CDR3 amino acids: CSVEDPRSGVMNTEAFF. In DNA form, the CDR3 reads TGCAGCGTTGAAGACCCCCGCTCCGGGGTGATGAACACTGAAGCTTTCTTT.

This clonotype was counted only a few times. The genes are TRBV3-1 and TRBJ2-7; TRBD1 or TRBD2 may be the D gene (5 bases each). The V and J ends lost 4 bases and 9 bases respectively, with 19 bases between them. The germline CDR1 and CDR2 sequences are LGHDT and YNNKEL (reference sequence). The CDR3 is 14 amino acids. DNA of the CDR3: TGTGCCAGCAGCCCCGTCCCGGGACCAGGCGGGCAGTACTTC. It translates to CASSPVPGPGGQYF.

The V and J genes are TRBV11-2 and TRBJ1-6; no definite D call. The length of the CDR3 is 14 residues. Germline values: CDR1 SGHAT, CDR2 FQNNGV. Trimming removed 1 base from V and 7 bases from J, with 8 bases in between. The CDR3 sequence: CASSLGSTNSPLHF. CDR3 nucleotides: TGTGCCAGCAGCTTAGGGAGCACAAATTCACCCCTCCACTTT.

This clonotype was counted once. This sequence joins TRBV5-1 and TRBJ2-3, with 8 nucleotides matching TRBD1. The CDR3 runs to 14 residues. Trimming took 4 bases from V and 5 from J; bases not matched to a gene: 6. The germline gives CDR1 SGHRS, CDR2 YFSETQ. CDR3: CASSATGEVDTQYF. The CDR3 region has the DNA TGCGCCAGCAGCGCGACAGGGGAGGTAGATACGCAGTATTTT.

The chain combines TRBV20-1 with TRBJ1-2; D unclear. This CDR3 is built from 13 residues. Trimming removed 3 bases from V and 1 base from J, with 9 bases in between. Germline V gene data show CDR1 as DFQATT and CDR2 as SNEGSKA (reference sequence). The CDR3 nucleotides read TGCAGTGCTAGTCCGGGGAATAACTATGGCTACACCTTC. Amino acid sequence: CSASPGNNYGYTF.

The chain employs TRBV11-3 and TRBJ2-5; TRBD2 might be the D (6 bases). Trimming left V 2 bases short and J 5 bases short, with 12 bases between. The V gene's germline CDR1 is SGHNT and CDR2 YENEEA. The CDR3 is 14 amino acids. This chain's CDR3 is CASSLSTRLETQYF. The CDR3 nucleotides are TGTGCCAGCAGCTTATCGACTAGGTTGGAGACCCAGTACTTC.

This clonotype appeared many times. Written as DNA, the CDR3 is TGCGCCAGCAGCCTCGGAGGGACTAGCTCCTACAATGAGCAGTTCTTC. It is translated as CASSLGGTSSYNEQFF. The chain joins TRBV5-1 to TRBJ2-1, with 8 bases lining up with TRBD2. V trimming: 4 bases; J trimming: 0 bases; junction bases outside the gene matches: 6. Germline V gene lookup returns CDR1 SGHRS and CDR2 YFSETQ. The CDR3 has 16 amino acids.

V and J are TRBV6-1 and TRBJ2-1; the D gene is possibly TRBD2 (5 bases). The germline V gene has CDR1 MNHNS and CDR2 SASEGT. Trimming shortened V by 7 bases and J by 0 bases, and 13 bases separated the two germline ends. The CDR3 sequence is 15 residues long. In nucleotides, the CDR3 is TGTGCCAGCACTAAGGACTCGAGCTCCTACAATGAGCAGTTCTTC. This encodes CASTKDSSSYNEQFF.

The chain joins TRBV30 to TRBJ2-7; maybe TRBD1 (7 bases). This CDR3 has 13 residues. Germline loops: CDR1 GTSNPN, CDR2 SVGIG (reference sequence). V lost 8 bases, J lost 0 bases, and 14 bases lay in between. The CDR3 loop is CAGGAGGSYEQYF. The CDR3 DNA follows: TGTGCCGGCGGGGCAGGGGGCTCCTACGAGCAGTACTTC. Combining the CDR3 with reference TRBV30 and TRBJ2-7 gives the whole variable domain SQTIHQWPATLVQPVGSPLSLECTVEGTSNPNLYWYRQAAGRGLQLLFYSVGIGQISSEVPQNLSASRPQDRQFILSSKKLLLSDSGFYLCAGGAGGSYEQYFGPGTRLTVT.

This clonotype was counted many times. The CDR3: CSAIGGTNQPQHF. For the CDR3, the DNA is TGCAGTGCTATAGGGGGCACCAATCAGCCCCAGCATTTT. V and J are TRBV20-1 and TRBJ1-5, with 7 bases identical to TRBD1. The junction had 3 bases not matched to a gene; V was cut back by 4 bases and J by 3 bases. Germline CDR1 and CDR2: DFQATT and SNEGSKA (reference sequence). This CDR3 spans 13 amino acids.

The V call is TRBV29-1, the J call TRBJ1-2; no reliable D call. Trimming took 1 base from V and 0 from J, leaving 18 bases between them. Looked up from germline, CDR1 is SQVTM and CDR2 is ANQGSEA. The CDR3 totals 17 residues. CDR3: CSVEVIRRPIANYGYTF. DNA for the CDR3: TGCAGCGTTGAAGTTATCAGACGGCCGATAGCTAACTATGGCTACACCTTC.

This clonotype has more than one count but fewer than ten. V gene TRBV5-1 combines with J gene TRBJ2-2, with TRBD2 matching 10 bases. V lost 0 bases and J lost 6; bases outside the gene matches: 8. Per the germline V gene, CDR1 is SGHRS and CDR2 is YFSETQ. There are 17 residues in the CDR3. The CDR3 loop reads CASSLDGASGGSGELFF. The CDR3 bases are TGCGCCAGCAGCTTGGATGGTGCTAGCGGGGGTTCCGGGGAGCTGTTTTTT.

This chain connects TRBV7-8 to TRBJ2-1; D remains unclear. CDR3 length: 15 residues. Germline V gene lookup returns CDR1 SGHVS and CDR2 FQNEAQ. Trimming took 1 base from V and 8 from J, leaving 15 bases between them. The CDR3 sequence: CASSLVAPAVYEQFF. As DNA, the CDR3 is TGTGCCAGCAGCTTAGTTGCCCCGGCTGTATATGAGCAGTTCTTC.